The rows below give T cell receptor beta chains drawn from one sample of a study of blood T cell repertoires in COVID-19. Generated by immunoSEQ multiplex PCR, the TCRdb table keeps only in-frame clones and is missing some. The repertoire holds 140,000 or so clones, with roughly 87% as singletons. The sequenced sample was peripheral blood. These receptors were obtained from a woman between 50 and 59 years old with acute or convalescent COVID-19. Both conserved end residues are part of each CDR3. The D gene is left open where the match is weak. Clone size is shown for a subset of rows, as once, few, many or a class of expanded clone.

V gene,D gene,CDR3 length,J gene,clone size,CDR3 DNA,CDR3 protein
TRBV12-5,TRBD1,14,TRBJ2-3,once,TGTGCTAGTGGTTGGGGGGACAGGGACGATACGCAGTATTTT,CASGWGDRDDTQYF
TRBV5-6,TRBD2,15,TRBJ2-2,.,TGTGCCAGCAGCTTGGTTGGACTAGTAACCGGGGAGCTGTTTTTT,CASSLVGLVTGELFF
TRBV5-1,TRBD1,19,TRBJ2-6,.,TGCGCCAGCAGCCTGAGCCCGGGACAGGGGGCTTCTGGGGCCAACGTCCTGACTTTC,CASSLSPGQGASGANVLTF
TRBV3-1/TRBV3-2,.,12,TRBJ1-1,.,TGTGCCAGCAGCCTCAGGGGAACTGAAGCTTTCTTT,CASSLRGTEAFF
TRBV19,.,15,TRBJ2-6,.,TGTGCCAGTAGTAACCGGGGGTCTGGGGCCAACGTCCTGACTTTC,CASSNRGSGANVLTF
TRBV2,TRBD1,14,TRBJ2-2,.,TGTGCCAGCAGTTGGACAGGGGGCACCGGGGAGCTGTTTTTT,CASSWTGGTGELFF
TRBV5-1,.,17,TRBJ2-3,.,TGCGCCAGCACCTCGGGGGACCATTGGTCTAGCACAGATACGCAGTATTTT,CASTSGDHWSSTDTQYF
TRBV30,.,13,TRBJ1-1,.,TGTGCCTGGAGTGTGGGCCTTCCCACTGAAGCTTTCTTT,CAWSVGLPTEAFF
TRBV5-1,TRBD2,16,TRBJ2-3,.,TGCGCCAGCAGCTTGCCTAGCGGGGAGATCACAGATACGCAGTATTTT,CASSLPSGEITDTQYF
TRBV9,.,15,TRBJ2-5,.,TGTGCCAGCAGCCTTTCAGGAGGAAACCCAGAGACCCAGTACTTC,CASSLSGGNPETQYF
TRBV6-5,.,12,TRBJ1-2,.,TGTGCCAGCAGTAAACCCAGGGATGGCTACACCTTC,CASSKPRDGYTF
TRBV5-6,TRBD2,15,TRBJ2-3,.,TGTGCCAGCAGCTTGGTTGCGGGAGGGGCAAATACGCAGTATTTT,CASSLVAGGANTQYF
TRBV24-1,.,15,TRBJ1-1,.,TGTGCCACCAGTGGGGCAGGGGTCTTGAGCACTGAAGCTTTCTTT,CATSGAGVLSTEAFF
TRBV5-1,.,14,TRBJ1-1,.,TGCGCCAGCAGCATTACAGGGTTGAACACTGAAGCTTTCTTT,CASSITGLNTEAFF
TRBV7-9,.,18,TRBJ2-6,.,TGTGCCAGCAGCTTACTAGGTGGTCCAGGGGCTGGGGCCAACGTCCTGACTTTC,CASSLLGGPGAGANVLTF
TRBV20-1,TRBD2,16,TRBJ2-3,.,TGCAGTGCTAGTGGCCCCTCAGCGGGAGTGTCAGATACGCAGTATTTT,CSASGPSAGVSDTQYF
TRBV7-9,TRBD1,15,TRBJ2-2,once,TGTGCCAGCAGCCAGCAACCCAGGGGGCCGGGGGAGCTGTTTTTT,CASSQQPRGPGELFF
TRBV5-5,.,15,TRBJ2-7,once,TGTGCCAGCACCGATACCAGTTCCCAACCTCTCGAGCAGTACTTC,CASTDTSSQPLEQYF
TRBV9,.,12,TRBJ1-2,.,TGTGCCAGCAGCGGGAGGGACTATGGCTACACCTTC,CASSGRDYGYTF
TRBV12-3/TRBV12-4,.,13,TRBJ2-7,.,TGTGCCAGCAGCCTGGGGGCGTTCTACGAGCAGTACTTC,CASSLGAFYEQYF
TRBV4-2,TRBD1,13,TRBJ1-1,.,TGTGCCAGCAGCCGGGCTACAGGGGGTGAAGCTTTCTTT,CASSRATGGEAFF
TRBV28,TRBD1,15,TRBJ1-2,.,TGTGCCAGCAGTTTTATCTCAGGGGGCCCTTATGGCTACACCTTC,CASSFISGGPYGYTF
TRBV30,.,13,TRBJ1-2,.,TGTGCCTGGAGCTCCTCCAGTGACTATGGCTACACCTTC,CAWSSSSDYGYTF
TRBV9,TRBD1,19,TRBJ1-5,.,TGTGCCAGCAGCGCCTCAGGAGACAGGGGGCTTCCACCCAATCAGCCCCAGCATTTT,CASSASGDRGLPPNQPQHF
TRBV19,.,13,TRBJ2-5,.,TGTGCCAGTAGTGAACAGGGTAGAGAGACCCAGTACTTC,CASSEQGRETQYF
TRBV7-3,.,18,TRBJ1-2,few,TGTGCCAGCAGCTTATGGGAACTTTCCGGGACTGCGAACTATGGCTACACCTTC,CASSLWELSGTANYGYTF
TRBV6-4,.,14,TRBJ1-5,many,TGTGCCAGCAGTGACTCAGGGGGCAATCAGCCCCAGCATTTT,CASSDSGGNQPQHF
TRBV3-1/TRBV3-2,.,14,TRBJ1-2,few,TGTGCCAGCAGCCAAGAAGGACGGGGGTATGGCTACACCTTC,CASSQEGRGYGYTF
TRBV10-3,TRBD1,11,TRBJ1-2,once,TGTGCCACTACAGGGGGGGATGGCTACACCTTC,CATTGGDGYTF
TRBV19,TRBD1,13,TRBJ1-2,.,TGTGCCAGTAAATCCCAACGCGACAGGGGAGTCACCTTC,CASKSQRDRGVTF
TRBV11-2,.,15,TRBJ1-2,.,TGTGCCAGCAGCGTCGGACAGTTGCTAGGCTATGGCTACACCTTC,CASSVGQLLGYGYTF